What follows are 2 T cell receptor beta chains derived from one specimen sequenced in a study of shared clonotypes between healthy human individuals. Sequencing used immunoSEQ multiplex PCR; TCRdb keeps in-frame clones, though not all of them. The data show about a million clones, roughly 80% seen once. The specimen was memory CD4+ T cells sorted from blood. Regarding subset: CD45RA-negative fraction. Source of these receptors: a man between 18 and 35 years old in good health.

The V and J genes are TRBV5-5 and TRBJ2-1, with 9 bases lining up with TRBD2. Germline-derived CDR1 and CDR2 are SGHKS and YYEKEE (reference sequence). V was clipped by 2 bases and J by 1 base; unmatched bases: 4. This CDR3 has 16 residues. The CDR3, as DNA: TGTGCCAGCAGCTTTGGTAGCGGGGGATCCTACAATGAGCAGTTCTTC. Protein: CASSFGSGGSYNEQFF.

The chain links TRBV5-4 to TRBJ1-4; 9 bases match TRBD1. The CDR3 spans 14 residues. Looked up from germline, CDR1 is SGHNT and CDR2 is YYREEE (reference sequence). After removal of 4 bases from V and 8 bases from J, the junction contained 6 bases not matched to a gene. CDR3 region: CASSEQGAYEKLFF. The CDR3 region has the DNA TGTGCCAGCAGCGAACAGGGGGCGTACGAAAAACTGTTTTTT.